This TCR beta chain was recovered during a study of shared clonotypes between healthy human individuals. Whole-study results and caveats: Among the subsets, naive ones generally showed larger estimated richness than memory ones.

The CDR3 extends over 15 amino acids. Germline V gives CDR1 SGHRS, CDR2 YFSETQ. The V and J ends lost 5 bases and 3 bases respectively, with 17 bases between them. Assay: immunoSEQ multiplex PCR; the TCRdb copy retains only in-frame clones and omits some. The table includes about 700,000 clones, under 80% detected once. On this clone itself: The antigen is undetermined.

The TCR sequence derives from a woman in her thirties in good health. The specimen sequenced was memory CD4+ T cells sorted from blood. Described subset: CD45RA-negative fraction. The genes are TRBV5-1 and TRBJ2-5; a weak D match, TRBD2 (6 bases). CDR3: CASSPTGTPKETQYF. The CDR3 nucleotides read TGCGCCAGCAGTCCGACCGGGACTCCCAAAGAGACCCAGTACTTC.